The sample holds many counts of the clone carrying this TCR beta chain. Specified time point: blood at routine non-recurrence follow-up after resection. Without sorting, whole RNA was sequenced from tumor, nontumor lung or frozen PBMC. Each CDR3 protein is one row after TCRdb ran MiXCR on the 5' RACE reads. The repertoire holds 55,000 to 75,000 distinct CDR3 sequences, with approximately 9% as singletons. The record originates from a study of spatial heterogeneity in lung cancer. Study-level background: Those follow-up PBMC samples that were available underwent sequencing, at a median interval of roughly 2 years following resection.

V lost 6 bases to trimming and J lost 0 bases, with 11 bases between them. The CDR3 has 14 amino acids. Germline V gene data show CDR1 as MGHDK and CDR2 as SYGVNS. The clonotype comes from a female donor with early-stage non-small cell lung cancer. The chain joins TRBV25-1 to TRBJ1-1; tentatively, D is TRBD1 (5 bases). The sequencing used PBMCs, collected at follow-up. The CDR3 nucleotides are TGTGCCAGCAGCCCAGTAGGGGTGAACACTGAAGCTTTCTTT. Translation gives CASSPVGVNTEAFF.